Below are 30 T cell receptor beta chains sequenced from a single sample in a study of T cells after yellow fever vaccination. TCRdb re-analysed the 5' RACE reads in MiXCR, keeping a single row per CDR3 protein. This sample carries 250,000 to 300,000 distinct CDR3 sequences, approximately 13% of them seen once, and the ten largest clones take less than 0.55%. The source was CD4+ T cells sorted from PBMCs, collected 45 days after the yellow fever booster vaccination. The receptors stem from a man aged 30 to 45 who received the YFV17D yellow fever vaccine.

This sequence joins TRBV10-3 and TRBJ2-7; 13 nucleotides line up with TRBD2. Germline lookup yields CDR1 ENHRY and CDR2 SYGVKD. V shed 7 bases and J 5 bases; nucleotides not matched to a gene: 5. The CDR3 has 14 residues. The DNA of the CDR3 is TGTGCCATCATGGGGACTAGCGGGAAGGACGAGCAGTACTTC. This translates into CAIMGTSGKDEQYF.

In its sample, this clonotype was seen many times. V gene TRBV20-1 combines with J gene TRBJ1-5; 9 nucleotides match TRBD1. The CDR3 has 14 amino acids. Germline V gene lookup returns CDR1 DFQATT and CDR2 SNEGSKA (reference sequence). The ends lost 8 bases at V and 1 base at J; junction bases unmatched: 6. The CDR3 loop is CSLYRGQSNQPQHF. The CDR3 nucleotides are TGCAGTTTATACAGGGGGCAGAGCAATCAGCCCCAGCATTTT.

The chain employs TRBV20-1 and TRBJ2-7; a weak D match, TRBD2 (5 bases). The V and J ends lost 5 bases and 3 bases respectively, with 14 bases between them. This CDR3 contains 13 residues. The germline V gene encodes CDR1 DFQATT and CDR2 SNEGSKA (reference sequence). The CDR3 DNA follows: TGCAGTGCTCTCCTGACTAACAGCTACGAGCAGTACTTC. Amino acids: CSALLTNSYEQYF.

There are many counts of this clonotype. The chain combines TRBV7-9 with TRBJ1-1, with no clear D. Germline lookup yields CDR1 SEHNR and CDR2 FQNEAQ (reference sequence). V was shortened by 3 bases and J by 4 bases, with 12 bases between the two germline ends. This CDR3 has 14 residues. The CDR3 DNA is TGTGCCAGCAGCTTCGGGAAGATGGGCACTGAAGCTTTCTTT. Protein sequence: CASSFGKMGTEAFF.

The chain is built from TRBV11-2 and TRBJ2-3, with 9 bases fitting TRBD2. Looked up from germline, CDR1 is SGHAT and CDR2 is FQNNGV. The CDR3 is 20 amino acids. After removal of 1 base from V and 0 bases from J, the junction contained 14 bases not matched to a gene. The CDR3 coding sequence is TGTGCCAGCAGCTTAGTACCCTTTTCAGCGGGAGGCCGGAGCACAGATACGCAGTATTTT. The encoded protein is CASSLVPFSAGGRSTDTQYF.

V usage is TRBV18 and J usage is TRBJ1-1; 7 bases map to TRBD1. V shed 1 base, J shed 5 bases, and the junction held 4 bases outside the gene matches. CDR3 size: 14 residues. Germline CDR1 is KGHSH and CDR2 is LQKENI. This CDR3 reads CASSPRQGETEAFF. The DNA for the CDR3 is TGTGCCAGCTCACCACGACAGGGAGAAACTGAAGCTTTCTTT. Filled out from reference TRBV18 and TRBJ1-1, the complete variable domain reads NAGVMQNPRHLVRRRGQEARLRCSPMKGHSHVYWYRQLPEEGLKFMVYLQKENIIDESGMPKERFSAEFPKEGPSILRIQQVVRGDSAAYFCASSPRQGETEAFFGQGTRLTVV.

This clonotype was detected a few times. CDR3 sequence reads: CASSLAIKGGTDTQYF. The CDR3 DNA is TGCGCCAGCAGCTTGGCCATCAAGGGGGGCACAGATACGCAGTATTTT. The V and J genes are TRBV5-1 and TRBJ2-3, with D perhaps TRBD1 (6 bases). The length of the CDR3 is 16 residues. V was pared by 0 bases and J by 1 base, with 12 bases between. Germline assignment: CDR1 SGHRS and CDR2 YFSETQ.

The table lists this clonotype with many counts. This chain uses TRBV20-1 with TRBJ2-7, with 9 nucleotides matching TRBD2. CDR1 is DFQATT, CDR2 SNEGSKA, per germline (reference sequence). With 4 bases clipped from V and 2 bases from J, the junction kept 6 bases outside the gene matches. The CDR3 spans 14 residues. The CDR3 DNA is TGCAGTGCTATCTGGCTAGCGGGACCCTACGAGCAGTACTTC. Translating gives CSAIWLAGPYEQYF.

This clonotype occurred many times. J is TRBJ2-7 and V is TRBV18, with 8 nucleotides matching TRBD1. The length of the CDR3 is 14 residues. The V gene's germline CDR1 is KGHSH and CDR2 LQKENI. J lost 5 bases, V lost 6 bases, and 9 bases had no gene match. Written as DNA, the CDR3 is TGTGCCAGCTCTCGTACAGGGGGTCGGGACGAGCAGTACTTC. This codes for CASSRTGGRDEQYF.

This clonotype was seen only a few times. The chain's CDR3 is CTTGPRGQPQHF. The CDR3 nucleotides read TGTACAACGGGGCCAAGGGGACAGCCCCAGCATTTT. V gene TRBV19 combines with J gene TRBJ1-5, with a possible D match to TRBD1 (5 bases). Germline CDR1 reads LNHDA; CDR2 reads SQIVND (reference sequence). The CDR3 contains 12 residues.

The V call is TRBV19, the J call TRBJ2-7; D not certain. Germline loops: CDR1 LNHDA, CDR2 SQIVND (reference sequence). Trimming stripped 1 base from V and 5 bases from J, with 6 bases between. The CDR3 has 12 residues. The CDR3 protein is CASSIAGNEQYF. CDR3 DNA: TGTGCCAGTAGTATAGCGGGTAACGAGCAGTACTTC.

The J gene is TRBJ2-7, the V gene TRBV7-2; D gene ambiguous. The V gene lost 3 bases and the J gene lost 2 bases, with 8 bases spanning the gap. Germline V gene lookup returns CDR1 SGHTA and CDR2 FQGNSA. The CDR3 runs 13 residues. The CDR3 bases are TGTGCCAGCAGCTTCACCACCACCTACGAGCAGTACTTC. Translated, it gives CASSFTTTYEQYF.

CDR3 sequence: CSVGGWETQYF. Here the CDR3 DNA reads TGCAGCGTTGGGGGGTGGGAGACCCAGTACTTC. The J gene is TRBJ2-5, the V gene TRBV29-1, with D perhaps assigned TRBD1 or TRBD2 (5 bases each). In germline, CDR1 is SQVTM, CDR2 ANQGSEA. CDR3 length equals 11 residues. V shed 4 bases and J shed 5 bases, with 8 bases lying between them.

This clonotype was recorded at least ten times. V gene TRBV7-8 combines with J gene TRBJ2-5; TRBD2 might be the D (6 bases). CDR1 SGHVS and CDR2 FQNEAQ come from the germline V gene. The CDR3 covers 15 residues. V shed 6 bases and J shed 4 bases, with 18 bases lying between them. The CDR3 reads CASRLGFSGGETQYF. The CDR3 DNA sequence: TGTGCCAGCAGGTTGGGCTTTAGCGGAGGAGAGACCCAGTACTTC.

This clonotype has only a few counts. The V gene is TRBV20-1, the J gene TRBJ2-1; no clear D. Germline V gene lookup returns CDR1 DFQATT and CDR2 SNEGSKA (reference sequence). V gave up 6 bases and J gave up 5 bases, with 11 bases separating them. CDR3 length: 12 residues. In nucleotides, the CDR3 is TGCAGTGCCCTAATTAACCACAATGAGCAGTTCTTC. Amino acid sequence: CSALINHNEQFF.

This clonotype was counted a few times. This rearrangement joins TRBV11-2 to TRBJ2-3, with D possibly TRBD2 on 5 matching bases. The length of the CDR3 is 15 residues. V lost 1 base and J 1 base, leaving 9 bases between the germline ends. In germline, CDR1 is SGHAT, CDR2 FQNNGV. This CDR3 reads CASSLGGLRTDTQYF. The CDR3 nucleotides are TGTGCCAGCAGCTTAGGAGGACTCCGCACAGATACGCAGTATTTT.

This clonotype came up a few times. The J gene is TRBJ2-7, the V gene TRBV28; 7 bases match TRBD2. J gave up 5 bases and V 5 bases, and 6 bases lay outside the gene matches. The CDR3 length is 13 residues. The germline CDR1 and CDR2 sequences are MDHEN and SYDVKM. CDR3 sequence reads: CASSRTRIDEQYF. The CDR3 DNA is TGTGCCAGCAGTCGGACTAGAATAGACGAGCAGTACTTC.

The table lists this clonotype with a few counts. Written as DNA, the CDR3 is TGCGCCAGCAGCCAAGAAAACCAGGCTAACACTGAAGCTTTCTTT. This gives the protein CASSQENQANTEAFF. The chain links TRBV4-3 to TRBJ1-1; D remains unclear. Germline CDR1 and CDR2: LGHNA and YSLEER. Trimming took 0 bases from V and 2 from J, leaving 10 bases between them. The CDR3 covers 15 residues.

Ten or more counts support this clonotype. The chain recombines TRBV29-1 with TRBJ2-3; 11 bases fit TRBD2. CDR1 SQVTM and CDR2 ANQGSEA come from the germline V gene. V trimming: 4 bases; J trimming: 3 bases; junction bases outside the gene matches: 3. The CDR3 has 14 amino acids. The CDR3 spells CSVAIAGGTDTQYF. The CDR3 coding sequence is TGCAGCGTTGCGATAGCGGGAGGGACAGATACGCAGTATTTT.

This clonotype appeared many times. The CDR3 protein is CASSPRGRTYNEQFF. The CDR3 region has the DNA TGTGCCAGTAGCCCCCGCGGGAGGACTTACAATGAGCAGTTCTTC. This rearrangement joins TRBV19 to TRBJ2-1; TRBD2 agrees at 8 bases. CDR3 length: 15 amino acids. Germline-derived CDR1 and CDR2 are LNHDA and SQIVND (reference sequence). With 6 bases clipped from V and 4 bases from J, the junction kept 8 bases outside the gene matches.

This rearrangement joins TRBV28 to TRBJ2-7, with 12 bases matching TRBD1. This CDR3 spans 14 amino acids. Germline CDR1 reads MDHEN; CDR2 reads SYDVKM. Germline trimming cut 7 bases from V and 6 bases from J; bases unmatched to any gene: 7. The CDR3 sequence is CASTLGTGGSEQYF. In nucleotides, the CDR3 is TGTGCCAGCACCCTGGGGACAGGGGGCAGCGAGCAGTACTTC. Based on the CDR3 plus reference TRBV28 and TRBJ2-7, the full variable domain is DVKVTQSSRYLVKRTGEKVFLECVQDMDHENMFWYRQDPGLGLRLIYFSYDVKMKEKGDIPEGYSVSREKKERFSLILESASTNQTSMYLCASTLGTGGSEQYFGPGTRLTVT.

This clonotype was seen a single time. The chain recombines TRBV5-4 with TRBJ2-3, with D possibly being TRBD1 (6 bases). CDR3 length: 15 residues. V was pared by 3 bases and J by 0 bases, with 11 bases between. CDR1 is SGHNT, CDR2 YYREEE, per germline (reference sequence). The DNA of the CDR3 is TGTGCCAGCAGCTCGGGACAACCTAGCACAGATACGCAGTATTTT. Translating it yields CASSSGQPSTDTQYF.

This clonotype was counted at least ten times. The chain is built from TRBV5-1 and TRBJ2-3; no reliable D call. The CDR3 extends over 15 amino acids. Germline loops: CDR1 SGHRS, CDR2 YFSETQ. V was clipped by 1 base and J by 0 bases, with 9 bases between them. This chain's CDR3 is CASSLIPESTDTQYF. CDR3 DNA: TGCGCCAGCAGCTTGATACCAGAGAGCACAGATACGCAGTATTTT.

Turning to this clonotype: A read error is likely, as this CDR3 ends without the conserved phenylalanine or tryptophan. V gene TRBV6-1 combines with J gene TRBJ2-6; D is unclear. Germline V lookup: CDR1 MNHNS, CDR2 SASEGT. V lost 6 bases, J lost 1 base, and 10 bases lay in between. CDR3 size: 15 residues. CDR3 nucleotides: TGTGCCAGCAGCTCCAGTCCGTCTGGGGCCAACGTCCTGACTTTA. Translating gives CASSSSPSGANVLTL.

There are a few counts of this clonotype. The rearrangement uses TRBV24-1 and TRBJ2-1; weak D call: TRBD2 (6 bases). V was trimmed by 4 bases and J by 5 bases, leaving 11 bases between them. Germline V lookup: CDR1 KGHDR, CDR2 SFDVKD. This CDR3 region has 14 residues. The CDR3 DNA reads as TGTGCCACCAGTGACGCGGGACTGCACAATGAGCAGTTCTTC. It specifies CATSDAGLHNEQFF.

This clonotype was observed at least ten times. The chain couples TRBV7-2 to TRBJ2-5; D not certain. V lost 5 bases, J lost 3 bases, and 13 bases lay in between. The germline gives CDR1 SGHTA, CDR2 FQGNSA. This CDR3 has 14 amino acids. CDR3 sequence reads: CASSASWVKETQYF. CDR3 coding DNA: TGTGCCAGCAGCGCCAGTTGGGTAAAAGAGACCCAGTACTTC. The whole variable domain, remainder taken from reference TRBV7-2 and TRBJ2-5, is GAGVSQSPSNKVTEKGKDVELRCDPISGHTALYWYRQSLGQGLEFLIYFQGNSAPDKSGLPSDRFSAERTGGSVSTLTIQRTQQEDSAVYLCASSASWVKETQYFGPGTRLLVL.

This clonotype was seen more than once but under ten times. The chain combines TRBV20-1 with TRBJ2-7; a weak D match, TRBD1 (6 bases). Trimming took off 7 bases at V and 3 bases at J, with 16 bases between the two ends. CDR3 size: 13 residues. CDR1 and CDR2 from the germline V gene are DFQATT and SNEGSKA (reference sequence). CDR3 DNA sequence: TGCAGTGGTAAGGGAGAGGGGGTCTACGAGCAGTACTTC. Translated: CSGKGEGVYEQYF.

This clonotype came up a few times. The rearrangement joins TRBV28 to TRBJ2-3, with 12 bases aligning to TRBD2. This CDR3 has 17 residues. Germline V gene sequence: CDR1 MDHEN, CDR2 SYDVKM. The V segment lost 5 bases and the J segment 0 bases; nucleotides outside the gene matches: 6. Here the CDR3 DNA reads TGTGCCAGCAGTCTCCGGACTAGCGGGACGAGCACAGATACGCAGTATTTT. It specifies CASSLRTSGTSTDTQYF. The complete variable domain, with remaining parts taken from reference TRBV28 and TRBJ2-3, reads DVKVTQSSRYLVKRTGEKVFLECVQDMDHENMFWYRQDPGLGLRLIYFSYDVKMKEKGDIPEGYSVSREKKERFSLILESASTNQTSMYLCASSLRTSGTSTDTQYFGPGTRLTVL.

The genes are TRBV5-1 and TRBJ2-5; 9 bases match TRBD1. The CDR3 loop spans 15 amino acids. Germline assignment: CDR1 SGHRS and CDR2 YFSETQ. J gave up 5 bases and V 1 base, and 6 bases lay outside the gene matches. The CDR3 protein is CASSLTGGEGETQYF. CDR3 bases: TGCGCCAGCAGCTTGACAGGGGGCGAAGGTGAGACCCAGTACTTC.

The rearrangement joins TRBV27 to TRBJ1-1; tentative D call: TRBD1 (5 bases). Trimming removed 3 bases from V and 3 bases from J, with 11 bases in between. The CDR3 spans 14 residues. Germline loops: CDR1 MNHEY, CDR2 SMNVEV (reference sequence). The CDR3 DNA follows: TGTGCCAGCAGTTTCGCAGGGTGGGACACTGAAGCTTTCTTT. It encodes CASSFAGWDTEAFF.